What follows describes a single T cell receptor beta chain. The sample originates from a study of blood T cell repertoires in COVID-19. Study-wide context: The study drew acute and convalescent COVID-19 samples from the United States, Italy and Spain. T cells, B-cell-depleted T cells, or PBMCs supplied cDNA or gDNA.

In the original analysis: Researchers report that nucleated cell counts were estimated from reference gene primer amplification. Clones were sequenced by immunoSEQ multiplex PCR, and TCRdb holds only the in-frame ones, with some missing. V, J and clone size reflect that table, while D and trimming were determined from the DNA. The table records some 240,000 clones, around 84% of them present only once. The sample was peripheral blood. The TCR comes from a woman between 35 and 50 years old who had recovered from COVID-19.

As DNA, the CDR3 is TGTGCCAGCAGTTACTCGATACAGGGGAGCTATGGCTACACCTTC. Translation: CASSYSIQGSYGYTF. The chain links TRBV6-5 to TRBJ1-2; TRBD1 matches at 7 bases. CDR3 length: 15 residues. V was pared by 0 bases and J by 4 bases, with 5 bases of the junction left unmatched. Germline assignment: CDR1 MNHEY and CDR2 SVGAGI.